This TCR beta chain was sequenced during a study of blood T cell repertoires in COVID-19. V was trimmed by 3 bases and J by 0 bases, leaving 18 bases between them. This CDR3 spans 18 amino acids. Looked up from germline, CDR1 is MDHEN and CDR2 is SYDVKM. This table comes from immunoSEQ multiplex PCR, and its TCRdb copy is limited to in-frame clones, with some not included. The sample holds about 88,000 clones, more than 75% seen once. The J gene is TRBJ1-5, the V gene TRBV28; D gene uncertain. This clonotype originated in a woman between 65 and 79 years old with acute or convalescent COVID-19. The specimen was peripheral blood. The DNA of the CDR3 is TGTGCCAGCAGTTTCTCGACGGCCGGGCGGGGTAGCAATCAGCCCCAGCATTTT. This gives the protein CASSFSTAGRGSNQPQHF.